The clone carrying this TCR beta chain was seen once. The record originates from a study of CD8+ T cells in alopecia areata. Germline loops: CDR1 LNHDA, CDR2 SQIVND (reference sequence). CDR3 length: 13 residues. The junction had 7 bases not matched to a gene; V was cut back by 5 bases and J by 10 bases. RNA was extracted and reverse transcribed into cDNA as the sequencing template. The protocol was immunoSEQ multiplex PCR, while the TCRdb copy is restricted to in-frame clones and leaves out a portion. Of 150,000 or so clones in the sample, 80% to 90% were seen once. The source of this sequence is a human donor with alopecia areata. Material: CD8+ T cells sorted from blood, obtained at week 0. V gene TRBV19 combines with J gene TRBJ2-1; 8 bases line up with TRBD2. The CDR3 loop is CASSPGGGWEQFF. In DNA form, the CDR3 reads TGTGCCAGTAGTCCCGGGGGGGGCTGGGAGCAGTTCTTC.